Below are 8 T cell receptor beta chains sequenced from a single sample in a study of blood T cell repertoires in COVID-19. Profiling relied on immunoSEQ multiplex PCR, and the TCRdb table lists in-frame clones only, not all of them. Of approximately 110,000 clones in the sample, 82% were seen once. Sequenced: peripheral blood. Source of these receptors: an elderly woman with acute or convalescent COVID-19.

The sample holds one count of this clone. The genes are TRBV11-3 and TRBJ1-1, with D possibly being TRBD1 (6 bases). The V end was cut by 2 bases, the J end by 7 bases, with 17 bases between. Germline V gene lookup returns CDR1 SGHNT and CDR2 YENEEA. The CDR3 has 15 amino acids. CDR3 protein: CASSLMTRGGYEAFF. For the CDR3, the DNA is TGTGCCAGCAGCTTAATGACGCGAGGGGGTTATGAAGCTTTCTTT.

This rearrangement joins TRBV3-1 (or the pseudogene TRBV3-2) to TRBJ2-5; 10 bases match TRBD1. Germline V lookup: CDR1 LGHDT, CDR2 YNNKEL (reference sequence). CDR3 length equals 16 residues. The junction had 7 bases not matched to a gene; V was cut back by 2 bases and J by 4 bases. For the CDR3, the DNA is TGTGCCAGCAGCCAATCTTCCGGGACAGGGGTAGAGACCCAGTACTTC. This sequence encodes CASSQSSGTGVETQYF.

The DNA for the CDR3 is TGTGCCAGCTCACCACTTAGGGGAGAGACCCAGTACTTC. Protein sequence: CASSPLRGETQYF. The gene calls are TRBV18 and TRBJ2-5; a possible D gene is TRBD1 (5 bases). The V and J ends lost 1 base and 4 bases respectively, with 7 bases between them. Germline V gives CDR1 KGHSH, CDR2 LQKENI. The CDR3 totals 13 residues.

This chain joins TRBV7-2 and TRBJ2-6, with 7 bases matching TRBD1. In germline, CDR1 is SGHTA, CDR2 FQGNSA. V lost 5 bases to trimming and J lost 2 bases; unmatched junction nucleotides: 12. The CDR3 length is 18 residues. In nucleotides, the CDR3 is TGTGCCAGCAGCCCGCAGGGGGTGGGGTTCACTGGGGCCAACGTCCTGACTTTC. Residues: CASSPQGVGFTGANVLTF.

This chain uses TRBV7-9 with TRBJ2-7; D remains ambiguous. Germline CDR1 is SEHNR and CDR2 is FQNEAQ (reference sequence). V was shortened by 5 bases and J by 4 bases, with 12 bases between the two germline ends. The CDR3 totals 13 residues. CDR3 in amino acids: CASSASTLYEQYF. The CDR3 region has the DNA TGTGCCAGCAGCGCAAGCACCCTTTACGAGCAGTACTTC. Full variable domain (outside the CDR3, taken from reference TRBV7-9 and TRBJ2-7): DTGVSQNPRHKITKRGQNVTFRCDPISEHNRLYWYRQTLGQGPEFLTYFQNEAQLEKSRLLSDRFSAERPKGSFSTLEIQRTEQGDSAMYLCASSASTLYEQYFGPGTRLTVT.

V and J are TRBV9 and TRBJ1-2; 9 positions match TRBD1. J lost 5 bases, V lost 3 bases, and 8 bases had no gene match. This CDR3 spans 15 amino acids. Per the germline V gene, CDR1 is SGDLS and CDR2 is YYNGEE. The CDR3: CASSARDRAIYGYTF. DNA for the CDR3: TGTGCCAGCAGCGCCCGGGACAGGGCTATTTATGGCTACACCTTC.

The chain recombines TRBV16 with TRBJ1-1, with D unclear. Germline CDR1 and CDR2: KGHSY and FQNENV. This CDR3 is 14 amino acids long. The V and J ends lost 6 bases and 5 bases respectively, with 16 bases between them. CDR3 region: CASSPRRAKTEAFF. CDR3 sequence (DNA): TGTGCCAGCAGTCCACGGAGGGCAAAGACTGAAGCTTTCTTT. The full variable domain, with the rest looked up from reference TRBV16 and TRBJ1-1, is GEEVAQTPKHLVRGEGQKAKLYCAPIKGHSYVFWYQQVLKNEFKFLISFQNENVFDETGMPKERFSAKCLPNSPCSLEIQATKLEDSAVYFCASSPRRAKTEAFFGQGTRLTVV.

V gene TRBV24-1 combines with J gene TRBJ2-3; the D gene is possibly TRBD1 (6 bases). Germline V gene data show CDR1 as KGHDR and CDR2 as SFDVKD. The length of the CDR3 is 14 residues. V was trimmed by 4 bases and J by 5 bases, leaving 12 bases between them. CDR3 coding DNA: TGTGCCACCAGTGAGCCCAGGGGATTAGATACGCAGTATTTT. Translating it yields CATSEPRGLDTQYF.